Listed below are T cell receptor beta chains from one sample, sequenced in a study of blood T cell repertoires in COVID-19. Sequenced by immunoSEQ multiplex PCR; TCRdb stores in-frame clones only, minus some. The sample contains 70,000 to 90,000 clones, 86% of which appear only once. Sequencing input: peripheral blood. The receptors come from a middle-aged man with active COVID-19. Both conserved end residues are part of each CDR3. Fields, in order: D gene, V gene, J gene, clone size, CDR3 protein, CDR3 DNA. D genes are given only for firm matches. Size values are once, few and many counts, or a class for expanded clones, and some rows have none.

d_call: TRBD2
v_call: TRBV4-2
j_call: TRBJ2-1
clone_size: NA
cdr3_aa: CASSQEVGTSKNEQFF
cdr3_nt: TGTGCCAGCAGCCAGGAAGTCGGGACTAGCAAGAATGAGCAGTTCTTC

d_call: TRBD1
v_call: TRBV7-9
j_call: TRBJ2-3
clone_size: once
cdr3_aa: CASSFRSGQGSDTQYF
cdr3_nt: TGTGCCAGCAGCTTCCGATCGGGACAGGGATCAGATACGCAGTATTTT

d_call: TRBD1
v_call: TRBV6-2/TRBV6-3
j_call: TRBJ2-2
clone_size: NA
cdr3_aa: CASSYSRPGTGYTGELFF
cdr3_nt: TGTGCCAGCAGTTACTCCCGCCCGGGGACAGGGTACACCGGGGAGCTGTTTTTT

d_call: NA
v_call: TRBV3-1/TRBV3-2
j_call: TRBJ1-2
clone_size: NA
cdr3_aa: CARIYMGAYGYTF
cdr3_nt: TGTGCCAGGATCTACATGGGGGCCTATGGCTACACCTTC

d_call: TRBD1
v_call: TRBV28
j_call: TRBJ1-6
clone_size: NA
cdr3_aa: CASSRRDRGRNSPLHF
cdr3_nt: TGTGCCAGCAGTCGCCGGGACAGGGGACGAAATTCACCCCTCCACTTT

d_call: NA
v_call: TRBV2
j_call: TRBJ2-7
clone_size: NA
cdr3_aa: CASGDRGEQYF
cdr3_nt: TGTGCCAGCGGTGATAGGGGCGAGCAGTACTTC

d_call: TRBD1
v_call: TRBV19
j_call: TRBJ2-7
clone_size: NA
cdr3_aa: CASTPRGTGTSSSYEQYF
cdr3_nt: TGTGCCAGTACCCCTCGCGGGACAGGGACCTCTAGCTCCTACGAGCAGTACTTC

d_call: NA
v_call: TRBV30
j_call: TRBJ1-4
clone_size: NA
cdr3_aa: CAWSSGSAGEKLFF
cdr3_nt: TGTGCCTGGAGTTCCGGGTCTGCCGGTGAAAAACTGTTTTTT

d_call: TRBD1
v_call: TRBV7-8
j_call: TRBJ2-7
clone_size: NA
cdr3_aa: CASSLWDRGSYEQYF
cdr3_nt: TGTGCCAGCAGCCTATGGGACAGGGGATCCTACGAGCAGTACTTC

d_call: TRBD1
v_call: TRBV24-1
j_call: TRBJ2-1
clone_size: NA
cdr3_aa: CATSDRQGGLQFF
cdr3_nt: TGTGCCACCAGTGATCGCCAAGGGGGCCTCCAGTTCTTC

d_call: NA
v_call: TRBV3-1/TRBV3-2
j_call: TRBJ1-2
clone_size: NA
cdr3_aa: CASSLPLRQYQHYGYTF
cdr3_nt: TGTGCCAGCAGTTTACCCCTACGACAGTACCAACACTATGGCTACACCTTC

d_call: TRBD2
v_call: TRBV10-3
j_call: TRBJ2-3
clone_size: NA
cdr3_aa: CAIRTSGGPTDTQYF
cdr3_nt: TGTGCCATCAGGACTAGCGGGGGGCCCACAGATACGCAGTATTTT

d_call: TRBD1
v_call: TRBV5-6
j_call: TRBJ2-1
clone_size: once
cdr3_aa: CASSSQGRGRPNEQFF
cdr3_nt: TGTGCCAGCAGCTCCCAGGGCAGGGGGAGACCCAATGAGCAGTTCTTC

d_call: TRBD1
v_call: TRBV6-2/TRBV6-3
j_call: TRBJ2-7
clone_size: once
cdr3_aa: CASSLDRGYEQYF
cdr3_nt: TGTGCCAGCAGTCTAGACAGGGGTTACGAGCAGTACTTC

d_call: NA
v_call: TRBV11-1
j_call: TRBJ2-3
clone_size: NA
cdr3_aa: CASSLGGGTDTQYF
cdr3_nt: TGTGCCAGCAGCTTAGGTGGCGGTACAGATACGCAGTATTTT

d_call: NA
v_call: TRBV2
j_call: TRBJ1-4
clone_size: once
cdr3_aa: CASSAGQGEKLFF
cdr3_nt: TGTGCCAGCAGTGCAGGTCAGGGCGAAAAACTGTTTTTT

d_call: TRBD2
v_call: TRBV5-8
j_call: TRBJ2-7
clone_size: NA
cdr3_aa: CASLAGGNHEQYF
cdr3_nt: TGTGCCAGCTTGGCGGGAGGGAATCACGAGCAGTACTTC

d_call: TRBD1
v_call: TRBV19
j_call: TRBJ2-7
clone_size: NA
cdr3_aa: CASAMTGTYEQYF
cdr3_nt: TGTGCCAGTGCCATGACAGGGACCTACGAGCAGTACTTC

d_call: NA
v_call: TRBV18
j_call: TRBJ1-1
clone_size: once
cdr3_aa: CASSSTGNTEAFF
cdr3_nt: TGTGCCAGCTCCTCGACAGGGAACACTGAAGCTTTCTTT

d_call: NA
v_call: TRBV5-6
j_call: TRBJ2-7
clone_size: NA
cdr3_aa: CASSPAGAPYEQYF
cdr3_nt: TGTGCCAGCAGCCCGGCAGGGGCTCCCTACGAGCAGTACTTC

d_call: NA
v_call: TRBV5-1
j_call: TRBJ2-3
clone_size: NA
cdr3_aa: CASSLAGTDTQYF
cdr3_nt: TGCGCCAGCAGCTTGGCGGGCACAGATACGCAGTATTTT

d_call: NA
v_call: TRBV7-9
j_call: TRBJ2-1
clone_size: NA
cdr3_aa: CASSFQRAGNEQFF
cdr3_nt: TGTGCCAGCAGCTTCCAGCGGGCCGGGAATGAGCAGTTCTTC

d_call: TRBD2
v_call: TRBV5-1
j_call: TRBJ2-3
clone_size: NA
cdr3_aa: CASSLARGGNTDTQYF
cdr3_nt: TGCGCCAGCAGCTTGGCCCGCGGGGGGAACACAGATACGCAGTATTTT

d_call: TRBD2
v_call: TRBV4-3
j_call: TRBJ2-2
clone_size: NA
cdr3_aa: CASSGSGRGTGELFF
cdr3_nt: TGCGCCAGCAGTGGGAGCGGGAGAGGGACCGGGGAGCTGTTTTTT

d_call: TRBD2
v_call: TRBV19
j_call: TRBJ2-1
clone_size: once
cdr3_aa: CASSIRLLAGGSNEQFF
cdr3_nt: TGTGCCAGTAGTATAAGGTTACTAGCGGGAGGGTCCAATGAGCAGTTCTTC

d_call: NA
v_call: TRBV27
j_call: TRBJ2-5
clone_size: NA
cdr3_aa: CASSLSQGTQYF
cdr3_nt: TGTGCCAGCAGTTTGAGTCAGGGGACCCAGTACTTC

d_call: TRBD2
v_call: TRBV9
j_call: TRBJ2-1
clone_size: NA
cdr3_aa: CASSASGSLNEQFF
cdr3_nt: TGTGCCAGCAGCGCAAGCGGGAGCCTCAATGAGCAGTTCTTC

d_call: TRBD1
v_call: TRBV6-2/TRBV6-3
j_call: TRBJ1-2
clone_size: NA
cdr3_aa: CASSPRTTGVRGYTF
cdr3_nt: TGTGCCAGCAGTCCACGGACGACAGGGGTCAGAGGCTACACCTTC

d_call: TRBD2
v_call: TRBV7-3
j_call: TRBJ2-7
clone_size: once
cdr3_aa: CASSLIAGGSYEQYF
cdr3_nt: TGTGCCAGCAGCTTAATAGCGGGAGGCTCCTACGAGCAGTACTTC

d_call: NA
v_call: TRBV7-2
j_call: TRBJ2-7
clone_size: NA
cdr3_aa: CASSSVYEQYF
cdr3_nt: TGTGCCAGCAGCTCAGTCTACGAGCAGTACTTC

d_call: TRBD2
v_call: TRBV4-1
j_call: TRBJ2-1
clone_size: NA
cdr3_aa: CASSQAQGLPRREQFF
cdr3_nt: TGCGCCAGCAGCCAAGCTCAGGGACTACCACGAAGGGAGCAGTTCTTC

d_call: NA
v_call: TRBV27
j_call: TRBJ1-5
clone_size: once
cdr3_aa: CASSDRWLGNQPQHF
cdr3_nt: TGTGCCAGCAGCGACAGGTGGTTGGGCAATCAGCCCCAGCATTTT

d_call: TRBD1
v_call: TRBV4-2
j_call: TRBJ2-7
clone_size: NA
cdr3_aa: CASSQGSGDRGIYEQYF
cdr3_nt: TGTGCCAGCAGCCAAGGGAGCGGGGACAGGGGGATTTACGAGCAGTACTTC

d_call: NA
v_call: TRBV7-2
j_call: TRBJ1-1
clone_size: once
cdr3_aa: CASSLVPGGRSEAFF
cdr3_nt: TGTGCCAGCAGCTTAGTTCCGGGGGGAAGGTCTGAAGCTTTCTTT

d_call: TRBD1
v_call: TRBV7-9
j_call: TRBJ1-2
clone_size: NA
cdr3_aa: CASSPQGARYGYTF
cdr3_nt: TGTGCCAGCAGCCCCCAGGGGGCGCGGTATGGCTACACCTTC

d_call: NA
v_call: TRBV7-2
j_call: TRBJ2-7
clone_size: once
cdr3_aa: CASSFALADTYEQYF
cdr3_nt: TGTGCCAGCAGCTTTGCGCTAGCAGACACCTACGAGCAGTACTTC

d_call: TRBD2
v_call: TRBV24-1
j_call: TRBJ2-2
clone_size: NA
cdr3_aa: CATSDLLGSGSGNTGELFF
cdr3_nt: TGTGCCACCAGTGATTTGCTCGGTAGCGGGAGTGGGAACACCGGGGAGCTGTTTTTT

d_call: NA
v_call: TRBV9
j_call: TRBJ1-4
clone_size: NA
cdr3_aa: CASSPWEGLNEKLFF
cdr3_nt: TGTGCCAGCAGCCCCTGGGAGGGCCTTAATGAAAAACTGTTTTTT

d_call: TRBD1
v_call: TRBV5-1
j_call: TRBJ1-2
clone_size: NA
cdr3_aa: CASSLPGTGDNYGYTF
cdr3_nt: TGCGCCAGCAGCTTGCCTGGGACAGGCGATAACTATGGCTACACCTTC